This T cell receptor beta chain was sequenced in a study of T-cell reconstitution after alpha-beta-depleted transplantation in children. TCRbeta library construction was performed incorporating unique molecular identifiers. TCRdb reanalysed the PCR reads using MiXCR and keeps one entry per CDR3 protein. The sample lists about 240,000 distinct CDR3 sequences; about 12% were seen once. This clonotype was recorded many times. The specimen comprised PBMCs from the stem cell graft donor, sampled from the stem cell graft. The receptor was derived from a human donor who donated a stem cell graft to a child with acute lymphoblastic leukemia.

In DNA, the CDR3 is TGTGCCAGCAGTTCCATGGCATTGATGAACACTGAAGCTTTCTTT. Its protein product is CASSSMALMNTEAFF. The rearrangement uses TRBV12-3 or TRBV12-4 and TRBJ1-1; D unclear. The CDR3 runs to 15 residues. Trimming took 4 bases from V and 0 from J, leaving 12 bases between them.